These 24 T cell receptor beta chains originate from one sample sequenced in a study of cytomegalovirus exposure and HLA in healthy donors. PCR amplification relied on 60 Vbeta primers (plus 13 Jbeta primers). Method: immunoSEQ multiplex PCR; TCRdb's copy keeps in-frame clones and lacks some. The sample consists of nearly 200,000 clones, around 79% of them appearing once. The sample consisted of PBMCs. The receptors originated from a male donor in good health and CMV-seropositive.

For the CDR3, the DNA is TGCGCCAGGGCCAGACAACGGTGCGAGCAGTACTTC. Translated: CARARQRCEQYF. V gene TRBV10-1 combines with J gene TRBJ2-7; D gene unclear. This CDR3 has 12 residues. Germline CDR1 is WNHNN and CDR2 is SYGVQD (reference sequence). V lost 9 bases and J 6 bases, leaving 15 bases between the germline ends.

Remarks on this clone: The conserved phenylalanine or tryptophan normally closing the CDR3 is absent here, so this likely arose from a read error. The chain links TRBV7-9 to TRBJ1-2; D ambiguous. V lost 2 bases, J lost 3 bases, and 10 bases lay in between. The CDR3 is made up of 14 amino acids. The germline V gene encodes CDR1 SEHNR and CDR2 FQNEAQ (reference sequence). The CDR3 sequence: CASSLREVDYGYTL. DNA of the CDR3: TGTGCCAGCAGCTTAAGGGAAGTGGACTATGGCTACACCCTC.

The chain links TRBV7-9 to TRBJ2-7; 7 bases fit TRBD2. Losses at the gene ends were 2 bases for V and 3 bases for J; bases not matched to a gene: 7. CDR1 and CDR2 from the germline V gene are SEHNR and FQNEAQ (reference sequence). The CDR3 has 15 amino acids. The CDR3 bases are TGTGCCAGCAGCTTACCGGACGGGACTATCTACGAGCAGTACTTC. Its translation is CASSLPDGTIYEQYF.

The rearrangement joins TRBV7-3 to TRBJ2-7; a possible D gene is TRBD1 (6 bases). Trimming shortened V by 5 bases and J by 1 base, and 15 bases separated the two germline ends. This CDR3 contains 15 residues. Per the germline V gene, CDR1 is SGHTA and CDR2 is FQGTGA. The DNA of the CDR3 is TGTGCCAGCAGCCCCGCCGGGACACCTTCCTACGAGCAGTACTTC. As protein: CASSPAGTPSYEQYF.

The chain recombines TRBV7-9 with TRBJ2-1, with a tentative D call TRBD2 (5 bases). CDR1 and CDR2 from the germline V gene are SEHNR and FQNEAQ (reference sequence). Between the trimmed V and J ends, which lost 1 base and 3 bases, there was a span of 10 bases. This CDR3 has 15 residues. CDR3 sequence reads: CASSLDGLGYNEQFF. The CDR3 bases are TGTGCCAGCAGCTTAGATGGACTTGGCTACAATGAGCAGTTCTTC.

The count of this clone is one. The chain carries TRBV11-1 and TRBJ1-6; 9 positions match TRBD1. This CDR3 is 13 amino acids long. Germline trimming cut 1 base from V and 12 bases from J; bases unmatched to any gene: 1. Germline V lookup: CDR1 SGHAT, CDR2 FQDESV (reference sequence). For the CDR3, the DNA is TGTGCCAGCAGCTTAGACAGGGGGCAACCCCTCCACTTT. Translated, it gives CASSLDRGQPLHF.

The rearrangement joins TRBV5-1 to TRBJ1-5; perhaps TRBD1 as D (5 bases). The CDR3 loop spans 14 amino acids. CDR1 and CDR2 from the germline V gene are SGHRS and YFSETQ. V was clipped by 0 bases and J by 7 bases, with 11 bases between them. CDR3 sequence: CASSLDGQGQPQHF. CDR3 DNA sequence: TGCGCCAGCAGCTTGGACGGGCAGGGCCAGCCCCAGCATTTT.

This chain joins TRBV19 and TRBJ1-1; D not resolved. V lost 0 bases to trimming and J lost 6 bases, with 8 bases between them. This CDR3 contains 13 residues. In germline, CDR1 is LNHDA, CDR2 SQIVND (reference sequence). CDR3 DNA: TGTGCCAGTAGTATAGAAGAGGGCTCTGAAGCTTTCTTT. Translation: CASSIEEGSEAFF.

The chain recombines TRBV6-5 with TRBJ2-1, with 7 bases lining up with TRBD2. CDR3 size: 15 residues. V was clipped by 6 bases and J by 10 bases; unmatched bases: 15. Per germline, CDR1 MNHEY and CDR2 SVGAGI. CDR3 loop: CASSLVGRESTEQFF. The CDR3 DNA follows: TGTGCCAGCAGCCTCGTAGGGAGGGAGTCAACCGAGCAGTTCTTC.

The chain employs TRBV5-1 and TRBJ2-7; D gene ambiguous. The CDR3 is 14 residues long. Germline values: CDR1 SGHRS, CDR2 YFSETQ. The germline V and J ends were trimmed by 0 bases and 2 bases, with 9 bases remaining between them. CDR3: CASSLGRGPYEQYF. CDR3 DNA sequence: TGCGCCAGCAGCTTGGGCCGCGGCCCCTACGAGCAGTACTTC.

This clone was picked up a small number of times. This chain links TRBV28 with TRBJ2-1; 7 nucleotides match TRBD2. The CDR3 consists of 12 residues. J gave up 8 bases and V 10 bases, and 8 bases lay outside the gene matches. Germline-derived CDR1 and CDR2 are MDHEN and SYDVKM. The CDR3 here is CATHTSADEQFF. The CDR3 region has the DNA TGTGCCACCCATACTAGCGCCGATGAGCAGTTCTTC.

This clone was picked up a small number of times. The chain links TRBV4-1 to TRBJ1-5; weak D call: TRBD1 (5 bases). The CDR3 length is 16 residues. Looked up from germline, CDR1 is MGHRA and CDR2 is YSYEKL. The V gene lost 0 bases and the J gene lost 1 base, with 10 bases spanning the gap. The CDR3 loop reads CASSQDPGGSNQPQHF. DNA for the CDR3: TGCGCCAGCAGCCAAGATCCGGGGGGGAGCAATCAGCCCCAGCATTTT.

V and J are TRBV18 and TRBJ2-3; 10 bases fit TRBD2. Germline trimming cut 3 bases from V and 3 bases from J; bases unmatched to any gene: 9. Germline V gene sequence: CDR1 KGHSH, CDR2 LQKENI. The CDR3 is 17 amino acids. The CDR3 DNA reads TGTGCCAGCTCACCGAGGCTAGCGGGGGCCGGGACAGATACGCAGTATTTT. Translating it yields CASSPRLAGAGTDTQYF. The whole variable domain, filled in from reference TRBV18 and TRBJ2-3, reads NAGVMQNPRHLVRRRGQEARLRCSPMKGHSHVYWYRQLPEEGLKFMVYLQKENIIDESGMPKERFSAEFPKEGPSILRIQQVVRGDSAAYFCASSPRLAGAGTDTQYFGPGTRLTVL.

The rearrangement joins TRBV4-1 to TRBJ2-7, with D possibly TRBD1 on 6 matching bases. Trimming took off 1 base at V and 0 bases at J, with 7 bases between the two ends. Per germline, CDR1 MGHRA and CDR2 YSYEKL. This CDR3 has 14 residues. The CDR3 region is CASSQGGGSYEQYF. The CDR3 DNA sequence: TGCGCCAGCAGCCAAGGAGGGGGCTCCTACGAGCAGTACTTC.

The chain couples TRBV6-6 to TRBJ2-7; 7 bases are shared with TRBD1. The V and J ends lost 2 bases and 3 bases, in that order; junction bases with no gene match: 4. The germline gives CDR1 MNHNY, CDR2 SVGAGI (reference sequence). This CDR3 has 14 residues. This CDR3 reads CASSYGQANYEQYF. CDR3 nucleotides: TGTGCCAGCAGTTACGGACAGGCTAACTACGAGCAGTACTTC.

The CDR3 DNA is TGTGCCAGCAGCTCCGCCGGTGCAGGGCGATACGAGCAGTACTTC. Protein sequence: CASSSAGAGRYEQYF. The chain has TRBV11-1 and TRBJ2-7; possibly TRBD1 for D (5 bases). Germline CDR1 SGHAT, CDR2 FQDESV (reference sequence). V lost 4 bases to trimming and J lost 4 bases, with 17 bases between them. This CDR3 contains 15 residues.

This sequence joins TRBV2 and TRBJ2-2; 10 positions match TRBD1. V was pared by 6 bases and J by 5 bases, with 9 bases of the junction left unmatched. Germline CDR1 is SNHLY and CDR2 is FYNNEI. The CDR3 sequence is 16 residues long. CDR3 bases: TGTGCCAGCAGCGTCTCCGGGACAGGGGTAACCGGGGAGCTGTTTTTT. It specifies CASSVSGTGVTGELFF.

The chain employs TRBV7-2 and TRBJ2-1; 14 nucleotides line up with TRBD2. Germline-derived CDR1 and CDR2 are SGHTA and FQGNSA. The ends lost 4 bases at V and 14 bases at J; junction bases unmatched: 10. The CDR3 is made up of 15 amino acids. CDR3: CASSSQTSGRAIEFF. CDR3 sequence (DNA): TGTGCCAGCAGCTCGCAGACTAGCGGGAGGGCCATAGAGTTCTTC. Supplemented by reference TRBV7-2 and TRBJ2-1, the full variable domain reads GAGVSQSPSNKVTEKGKDVELRCDPISGHTALYWYRQSLGQGLEFLIYFQGNSAPDKSGLPSDRFSAERTGGSVSTLTIQRTQQEDSAVYLCASSSQTSGRAIEFFGPGTRLTVL.

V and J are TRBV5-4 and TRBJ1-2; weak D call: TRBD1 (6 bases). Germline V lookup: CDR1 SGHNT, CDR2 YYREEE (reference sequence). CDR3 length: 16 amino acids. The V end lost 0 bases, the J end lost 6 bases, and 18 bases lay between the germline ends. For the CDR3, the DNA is TGTGCCAGCAGCTTGGCCGGGGCGGGGGGCGATCATGGCTACACCTTC. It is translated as CASSLAGAGGDHGYTF.

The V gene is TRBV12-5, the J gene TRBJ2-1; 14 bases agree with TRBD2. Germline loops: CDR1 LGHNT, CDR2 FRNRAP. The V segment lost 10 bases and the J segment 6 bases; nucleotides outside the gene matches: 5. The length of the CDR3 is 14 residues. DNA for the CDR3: TGTGCTACCTCCGGGACTAGCGGGAGCAATGAGCAGTTCTTC. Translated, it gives CATSGTSGSNEQFF.

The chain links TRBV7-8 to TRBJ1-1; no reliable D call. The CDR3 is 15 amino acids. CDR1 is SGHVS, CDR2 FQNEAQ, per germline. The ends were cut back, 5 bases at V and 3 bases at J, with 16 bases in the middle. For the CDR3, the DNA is TGTGCCAGCAGCACAACGACTAACTGGGACACTGAAGCTTTCTTT. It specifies CASSTTTNWDTEAFF.

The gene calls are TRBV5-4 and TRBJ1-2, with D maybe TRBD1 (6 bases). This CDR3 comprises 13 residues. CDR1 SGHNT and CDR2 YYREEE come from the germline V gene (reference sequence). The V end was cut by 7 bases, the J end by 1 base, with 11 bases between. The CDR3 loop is CASGRTDNYGYTF. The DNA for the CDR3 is TGTGCCAGCGGACGGACAGATAACTATGGCTACACCTTC. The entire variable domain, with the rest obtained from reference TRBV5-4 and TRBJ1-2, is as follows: ETGVTQSPTHLIKTRGQQVTLRCSSQSGHNTVSWYQQALGQGPQFIFQYYREEENGRGNFPPRFSGLQFPNYSSELNVNALELDDSALYLCASGRTDNYGYTFGSGTRLTVV.

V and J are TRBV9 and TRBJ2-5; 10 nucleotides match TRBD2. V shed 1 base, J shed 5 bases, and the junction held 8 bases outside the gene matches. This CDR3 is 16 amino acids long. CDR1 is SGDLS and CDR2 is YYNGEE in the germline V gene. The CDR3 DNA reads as TGTGCCAGCAGCGTATCCGGAGCGGGAGGGGAGGAGACCCAGTACTTC. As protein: CASSVSGAGGEETQYF.

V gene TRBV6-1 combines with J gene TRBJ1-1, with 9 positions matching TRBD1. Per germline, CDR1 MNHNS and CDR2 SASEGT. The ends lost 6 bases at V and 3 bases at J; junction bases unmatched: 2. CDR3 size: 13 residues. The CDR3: CASRQGADTEAFF. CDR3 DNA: TGTGCCAGCAGACAGGGGGCGGACACTGAAGCTTTCTTT.